These 28 T cell receptor beta chains were all obtained from the same sample, sequenced in a study of blood T cell repertoires in COVID-19 (dated by TCRdb to the early 2020s). Library preparation was by the immunoSEQ multiplex PCR assay. TCRdb obtained this table from immuneACCESS and retained in-frame rearrangements with V and J assigned. These tables miss some clones; where compared with another copy, unresolved V genes account for less than half of the shortfall, and the remainder is unexplained. For this sample there are 70,000 to 90,000 clones; roughly 82% appear just once. Of the sample, around 11% is held by the ten largest clones. The sequenced sample was peripheral blood. The receptors originated from a human donor in a cohort sampled during active COVID-19.

This clone was observed a handful of times. The chain employs TRBV19 and TRBJ2-1; D perhaps matches TRBD1 (7 bases). The germline CDR1 and CDR2 sequences are LNHDA and SQIVND (reference sequence). The germline V and J ends were trimmed by 2 bases and 13 bases, with 15 bases remaining between them. This CDR3 has 13 residues. CDR3 loop: CASSIRGGDSQFF. As DNA, the CDR3 is TGTGCCAGTAGTATAAGAGGCGGGGACAGCCAGTTCTTC. Complete variable domain (other parts from reference TRBV19 and TRBJ2-1): DGGITQSPKYLFRKEGQNVTLSCEQNLNHDAMYWYRQDPGQGLRLIYYSQIVNDFQKGDIAEGYSVSREKKESFPLTVTSAQKNPTAFYLCASSIRGGDSQFFGPGTRLTVL.

The CDR3 nucleotides read TGTGCCAGCTCACCTGAAGTCCTAGCTAGTGGAAACACCATATATTTT. Its translation is CASSPEVLASGNTIYF. The rearrangement uses TRBV18 and TRBJ1-3; no clear D gene. From germline, CDR1 is KGHSH and CDR2 LQKENI. V lost 3 bases to trimming and J lost 3 bases, with 15 bases between them. The CDR3 length is 16 residues.

The gene calls are TRBV19 and TRBJ2-7; 10 bases fit TRBD2. Germline V gene lookup returns CDR1 LNHDA and CDR2 SQIVND (reference sequence). Germline trimming cut 3 bases from V and 4 bases from J; bases unmatched to any gene: 6. This CDR3 region has 15 residues. The DNA of the CDR3 is TGTGCCAGTAGTATCGAGAGCGGGGGGGCTTACGAGCAGTACTTC. Residues: CASSIESGGAYEQYF.

The chain links TRBV6-5 to TRBJ1-6, with 8 nucleotides matching TRBD1. Germline CDR1 MNHEY, CDR2 SVGAGI. Losses at the gene ends were 6 bases for V and 7 bases for J; bases not matched to a gene: 8. This CDR3 is 15 amino acids long. CDR3 nucleotide sequence: TGTGCCAGCAGCCGGGCCAGGGGGCTGAATTCACCCCTCCACTTT. Residues: CASSRARGLNSPLHF.

The rearrangement uses TRBV5-1 and TRBJ2-7; D is perhaps TRBD2 (7 bases). Trimming removed 0 bases at V and 0 bases at J, with 16 bases between. The CDR3 loop spans 17 amino acids. Germline V gene lookup returns CDR1 SGHRS and CDR2 YFSETQ. The CDR3: CASSLDPLGGPSYEQYF. The DNA of the CDR3 is TGCGCCAGCAGCTTGGACCCTCTGGGGGGGCCCTCCTACGAGCAGTACTTC.

The chain links TRBV10-3 to TRBJ1-2; 7 nucleotides line up with TRBD1. J lost 7 bases, V lost 3 bases, and 11 bases had no gene match. The CDR3 contains 15 residues. The germline V gene encodes CDR1 ENHRY and CDR2 SYGVKD. The CDR3 reads CAISELGQSPSGYTF. The CDR3 DNA is TGTGCCATCAGTGAATTGGGACAGTCCCCATCTGGCTACACCTTC.

The chain combines TRBV3-1 (or the pseudogene TRBV3-2) with TRBJ1-1; TRBD1 matches at 9 bases. Germline-derived CDR1 and CDR2 are LGHDT and YNNKEL (reference sequence). V lost 5 bases, J lost 1 base, and 5 bases stayed unmatched. The CDR3 loop spans 15 amino acids. As DNA, the CDR3 is TGTGCCAGCAGCTTCTGGACAGGGGAGAACACTGAAGCTTTCTTT. Translating gives CASSFWTGENTEAFF.

The chain couples TRBV19 to TRBJ1-2, with D maybe TRBD1 (6 bases). CDR3 length equals 14 residues. The germline V and J ends were trimmed by 7 bases and 2 bases, with 14 bases remaining between them. The germline gives CDR1 LNHDA, CDR2 SQIVND (reference sequence). CDR3 residues: CASTGTNTNYGYTF. The DNA for the CDR3 is TGTGCCAGTACTGGGACAAACACGAACTATGGCTACACCTTC.

The genes are TRBV7-9 and TRBJ2-5; 7 bases agree with TRBD1. The J segment lost 5 bases and the V segment lost 4 bases, leaving 10 bases of the junction unmatched. The CDR3 length is 15 residues. The germline V gene encodes CDR1 SEHNR and CDR2 FQNEAQ (reference sequence). CDR3 region: CASSSSTGYGETQYF. The CDR3 region has the DNA TGTGCCAGCAGCTCTTCGACAGGGTATGGGGAGACCCAGTACTTC. Drawing the rest from reference TRBV7-9 and TRBJ2-5, the complete variable domain is DTGVSQNPRHKITKRGQNVTFRCDPISEHNRLYWYRQTLGQGPEFLTYFQNEAQLEKSRLLSDRFSAERPKGSFSTLEIQRTEQGDSAMYLCASSSSTGYGETQYFGPGTRLLVL.

This clone was found once. V gene TRBV9 combines with J gene TRBJ1-3; possible D gene TRBD1, 6 bases. CDR3 size: 16 residues. The V and J ends lost 0 bases and 4 bases respectively, with 14 bases between them. Germline V gene data show CDR1 as SGDLS and CDR2 as YYNGEE. The CDR3 sequence is CASSVGLQGPGNTIYF. The CDR3 DNA follows: TGTGCCAGCAGCGTAGGATTACAGGGCCCGGGAAACACCATATATTTT.

This chain joins TRBV29-1 and TRBJ2-5, with D tentatively TRBD2 (5 bases). CDR3 length equals 13 residues. Trimming cost V 6 bases and J 5 bases, with 16 bases left between them. Per the germline V gene, CDR1 is SQVTM and CDR2 is ANQGSEA. The CDR3 spells CSVTRVTGETQYF. The CDR3, as DNA: TGCAGCGTCACAAGAGTAACGGGGGAGACCCAGTACTTC.

The chain employs TRBV10-3 and TRBJ1-1; 7 bases agree with TRBD1. The germline V gene has CDR1 ENHRY and CDR2 SYGVKD. This CDR3 contains 12 residues. Trimming cost V 5 bases and J 7 bases; bases outside gene matches: 4. The DNA of the CDR3 is TGTGCCATCAGTCCGGGACAGATTGAAGCTTTCTTT. Its protein is CAISPGQIEAFF.

The chain carries TRBV14 and TRBJ2-7; D possibly corresponds to TRBD2 (5 bases). Germline V gives CDR1 SGHDN, CDR2 FVKESK. The V end was cut by 4 bases, the J end by 7 bases, with 14 bases between. The CDR3 is 13 amino acids. The CDR3 DNA is TGTGCCAGCAGCCCCCGGGGAATGGGGGAGCAGTACTTC. This codes for CASSPRGMGEQYF.

The chain links TRBV4-2 to TRBJ1-4; TRBD1 matches 10 bases. V was pared by 2 bases and J by 5 bases, with 5 bases of the junction left unmatched. The CDR3 sequence is 16 residues long. Per the germline V gene, CDR1 is LGHNA and CDR2 is YNFKEQ. CDR3 sequence (DNA): TGTGCCAGCAGCCAATCCTCGGGACAGGGGAATGAAAAACTGTTTTTT. This translates into CASSQSSGQGNEKLFF.

The chain couples TRBV5-1 to TRBJ1-1; TRBD1 agrees at 7 bases. CDR1 is SGHRS, CDR2 YFSETQ, per germline. The CDR3 is 14 amino acids. The trim removed 5 bases at V and 2 bases at J, leaving 6 bases unmatched. The CDR3, as DNA: TGCGCCAGCAGTCCTCAGGGGGGCAACACTGAAGCTTTCTTT. Translating gives CASSPQGGNTEAFF.

This chain links TRBV6-5 with TRBJ1-5; 11 positions match TRBD1. Germline V gene sequence: CDR1 MNHEY, CDR2 SVGAGI. Losses at the gene ends were 8 bases for V and 6 bases for J; bases not matched to a gene: 0. The CDR3 runs 12 residues. The CDR3 DNA reads as TGTGCCAGCGGACAGGGGGCTCAGCCCCAGCATTTT. Translating gives CASGQGAQPQHF.

The V gene is TRBV6-5, the J gene TRBJ1-1; 8 bases map to TRBD1. The ends lost 5 bases at V and 1 base at J; junction bases unmatched: 6. The CDR3 totals 15 residues. Germline loops: CDR1 MNHEY, CDR2 SVGAGI. This CDR3 is CASSLLGTGNTEAFF. The CDR3 coding sequence is TGTGCCAGCAGTCTACTCGGGACAGGGAACACTGAAGCTTTCTTT.

This clone was counted between two and nine times. The chain combines TRBV7-2 with TRBJ2-3, with TRBD1 matching over 10 bases. The CDR3 is 14 residues long. Germline CDR1 is SGHTA and CDR2 is FQGNSA. V dropped 4 bases and J dropped 4; count of bases not matched to a gene: 2. The CDR3 loop reads CASSSGQGPDTQYF. DNA for the CDR3: TGTGCCAGCAGCTCGGGACAGGGGCCAGATACGCAGTATTTT.

The chain is built from TRBV7-8 and TRBJ2-7, with a tentative D call TRBD1 (6 bases). With 5 bases removed from V and 9 bases from J, the gap between germline ends came to 23 bases. There are 15 residues in the CDR3. Germline values: CDR1 SGHVS, CDR2 FQNEAQ. The CDR3 DNA is TGTGCCAGCAGCGCAGGGGAAGCCTTCATACTTAGGCAGTACTTC. This sequence encodes CASSAGEAFILRQYF. The variable domain in full, with the rest retrieved from reference TRBV7-8 and TRBJ2-7, is GAGVSQSPRYKVAKRGQDVALRCDPISGHVSLFWYQQALGQGPEFLTYFQNEAQLDKSGLPSDRFFAERPEGSVSTLKIQRTQQEDSAVYLCASSAGEAFILRQYFGPGTRLTVT.

CDR3 amino acids: CASSYRLPSSTQYF. CDR3 DNA: TGTGCCAGCAGTTACCGACTACCCTCGAGTACGCAGTATTTT. The chain carries TRBV6-6 and TRBJ2-3, with a possible D match to TRBD2 (5 bases). The CDR3 is 14 amino acids. The germline V and J ends were trimmed by 2 bases and 8 bases, with 14 bases remaining between them. Germline V gives CDR1 MNHNY, CDR2 SVGAGI (reference sequence).

This chain connects TRBV28 to TRBJ2-7; a weak D match, TRBD1 (5 bases). The length of the CDR3 is 12 residues. V lost 7 bases and J 3 bases, leaving 10 bases between the germline ends. Germline V gene sequence: CDR1 MDHEN, CDR2 SYDVKM. CDR3 loop: CASKDTFYEQYF. The CDR3 DNA is TGTGCCAGCAAGGACACCTTCTACGAGCAGTACTTC. Full variable domain (remainder filled in from reference TRBV28 and TRBJ2-7): DVKVTQSSRYLVKRTGEKVFLECVQDMDHENMFWYRQDPGLGLRLIYFSYDVKMKEKGDIPEGYSVSREKKERFSLILESASTNQTSMYLCASKDTFYEQYFGPGTRLTVT.

This chain connects TRBV10-3 to TRBJ1-5; D call uncertain. This CDR3 comprises 13 residues. Germline CDR1 and CDR2: ENHRY and SYGVKD. The V and J ends lost 6 bases and 6 bases respectively, with 12 bases between them. CDR3 sequence reads: CAISNDITQPQHF. In DNA form, the CDR3 reads TGTGCCATCAGCAATGACATAACTCAGCCCCAGCATTTT.

This chain joins TRBV19 and TRBJ1-5, with 10 bases matching TRBD1. The CDR3 contains 16 residues. Unmatched junction bases numbered 8, after V lost 7 bases and J lost 2 bases. The germline CDR1 and CDR2 sequences are LNHDA and SQIVND (reference sequence). The CDR3, as DNA: TGTGCCAGTACAGGGACAGGGGTTCTAGGCAATCAGCCCCAGCATTTT. Protein product: CASTGTGVLGNQPQHF.

This sequence joins TRBV5-1 and TRBJ2-7; TRBD2 agrees at 11 bases. The germline CDR1 and CDR2 sequences are SGHRS and YFSETQ. Losses at the gene ends were 6 bases for V and 0 bases for J; bases not matched to a gene: 5. The CDR3 runs 15 residues. The CDR3 DNA is TGCGCCAGCACCAAAACTAGCGGGAGCTCCTACGAGCAGTACTTC. Translated, it gives CASTKTSGSSYEQYF.

The chain recombines TRBV29-1 with TRBJ1-4; D is undetermined. CDR3 length: 14 amino acids. The germline V gene has CDR1 SQVTM and CDR2 ANQGSEA. V gave up 8 bases and J gave up 7 bases, with 20 bases separating them. CDR3 in DNA: TGCAGCTTCCTTGACACCTCCTTAGGTGAAAAACTGTTTTTT. This sequence encodes CSFLDTSLGEKLFF.

V is TRBV2 and J is TRBJ1-6; D is perhaps TRBD1 (6 bases). This CDR3 is built from 15 residues. Germline V CDR1 and CDR2: SNHLY, FYNNEI. The ends were cut back, 6 bases at V and 5 bases at J, with 14 bases in the middle. The CDR3 reads CASRAAGADNSPLHF. CDR3 in DNA: TGTGCCAGCAGGGCAGCAGGGGCGGATAATTCACCCCTCCACTTT.

V usage is TRBV3-1 (or the pseudogene TRBV3-2) and J usage is TRBJ2-3, with D maybe TRBD2 (7 bases). V shed 5 bases and J shed 1 base, with 13 bases lying between them. Germline V gives CDR1 LGHDT, CDR2 YNNKEL (reference sequence). There are 15 residues in the CDR3. For the CDR3, the DNA is TGTGCCAGCAGCATGGGGGGGGCCGGCACAGATACGCAGTATTTT. It translates to CASSMGGAGTDTQYF.

The J gene is TRBJ2-5, the V gene TRBV11-2, with TRBD2 matching 8 bases. Germline V gene data show CDR1 as SGHAT and CDR2 as FQNNGV. This CDR3 spans 14 amino acids. J lost 4 bases, V lost 3 bases, and 4 bases had no gene match. CDR3 amino acids: CASSLVAGPETQYF. The DNA for the CDR3 is TGTGCCAGCAGCTTGGTAGCGGGGCCAGAGACCCAGTACTTC.